The sequence of this TCR beta chain was determined in a study of shared clonotypes between healthy human individuals. General study points: Investigators collected only blood, and repertoires in tissues likely differ.

In the authors' methods: ImmunoSEQ only sent back junction sequences with no quality scores, so filtering was done differently. Libraries were prepared by immunoSEQ multiplex PCR; TCRdb keeps only in-frame clonotypes and omits some of them. That table furnishes V, J and clone size, whereas the DNA furnished D and trimming. The sample has a few hundred thousand clones; 60% to 80% are singletons. Germline CDR1 and CDR2: SGHTA and FQGNSA. V gave up 3 bases and J gave up 0 bases, with 11 bases separating them. This CDR3 contains 15 residues. Negatively enriched CD4+ T cells were divided by CD45RA into naive and memory. Points on this clone: The antigen remains unidentified.

The sequenced material came from memory CD4+ T cells sorted from blood. As to subset: CD45RA-negative fraction. The chain has TRBV7-2 and TRBJ1-1; possible D gene TRBD1, 6 bases. This clonotype was sampled from a man aged 30 to 45 in good health. The CDR3 region is CASSFTGSLNTEAFF. The CDR3 DNA follows: TGTGCCAGCAGCTTTACAGGGTCTTTGAACACTGAAGCTTTCTTT.